One sample yielded the 17 T cell receptor beta chains listed below, sequenced in a study of cytomegalovirus exposure and HLA in healthy donors. Use of 60 Vbeta and 13 Jbeta primers characterized the PCR. Some clones are missing from TCRdb's copy, which holds only in-frame ones; the method was immunoSEQ multiplex PCR. The sample has 130,000 or so clones; roughly 80% are singletons. Sequencing was performed on PBMCs. These receptors originate from a female donor in good health and CMV-seronegative.

The chain is built from TRBV19 and TRBJ1-2, with D maybe TRBD1 (5 bases). Trimming cost V 3 bases and J 8 bases, with 10 bases left between them. The CDR3 sequence is 12 residues long. Germline V gene sequence: CDR1 LNHDA, CDR2 SQIVND (reference sequence). CDR3 in DNA: TGTGCCAGTAGTATGTCAGGGAAAGGCTACACCTTC. Encoded protein: CASSMSGKGYTF.

This clone showed up just a few times. The gene calls are TRBV30 and TRBJ1-1, with 8 bases lining up with TRBD1. Per germline, CDR1 GTSNPN and CDR2 SVGIG (reference sequence). V trimming: 3 bases; J trimming: 1 base; junction bases outside the gene matches: 4. CDR3 length: 14 amino acids. The CDR3 sequence is CAWRGGQGNTEAFF. The CDR3 region has the DNA TGTGCCTGGAGAGGAGGACAGGGGAACACTGAAGCTTTCTTT.

V usage is TRBV11-3 and J usage is TRBJ2-7, with 14 nucleotides matching TRBD2. The trim removed 4 bases at V and 3 bases at J, leaving 5 bases unmatched. Germline V gene lookup returns CDR1 SGHNT and CDR2 YENEEA. This CDR3 contains 16 residues. The CDR3 DNA reads as TGTGCCAGCAGCTGGGGGGGACTAGCGGGAGTCTACGAGCAGTACTTC. Translation gives CASSWGGLAGVYEQYF. Drawing the rest from reference TRBV11-3 and TRBJ2-7, the complete variable domain is EAGVVQSPRYKIIEKKQPVAFWCNPISGHNTLYWYLQNLGQGPELLIRYENEEAVDDSQLPKDRFSAERLKGVDSTLKIQPAELGDSAVYLCASSWGGLAGVYEQYFGPGTRLTVT.

The chain has TRBV2 and TRBJ2-1, with D possibly being TRBD2 (6 bases). The CDR3 runs to 13 residues. CDR1 SNHLY and CDR2 FYNNEI come from the germline V gene. V was trimmed by 6 bases and J by 9 bases, leaving 15 bases between them. In nucleotides, the CDR3 is TGTGCCAGCAGCGCGCGACTAGGATCTGAGCAGTTCTTC. It translates to CASSARLGSEQFF.

This CDR3 reads CASSESGTGAGDTQYF. The CDR3 DNA is TGTGCCAGCAGTGAATCGGGGACAGGGGCGGGCGATACGCAGTATTTT. The V gene is TRBV25-1, the J gene TRBJ2-3; 10 bases line up with TRBD1. Losses at the gene ends were 1 base for V and 6 bases for J; bases not matched to a gene: 7. The V gene's germline CDR1 is MGHDK and CDR2 SYGVNS. The CDR3 contains 16 residues.

The V gene is TRBV5-4, the J gene TRBJ2-5; possible D gene TRBD1, 6 bases. In germline, CDR1 is SGHNT, CDR2 YYREEE (reference sequence). CDR3 size: 15 residues. The V end lost 7 bases, the J end lost 2 bases, and 18 bases lay between the germline ends. For the CDR3, the DNA is TGTGCCAGCTTAAGATCGGACAGTCATCAAGAGACCCAGTACTTC. Its translation is CASLRSDSHQETQYF.

This clone was observed a few times. The gene calls are TRBV6-6 and TRBJ2-1, with D tentatively TRBD1 (5 bases). Per the germline V gene, CDR1 is MNHNY and CDR2 is SVGAGI (reference sequence). Between the trimmed V and J ends, which lost 0 bases and 6 bases, there was a span of 15 bases. CDR3 length: 16 amino acids. The CDR3 sequence is CASSYSTAVLGNEQFF. CDR3 sequence (DNA): TGTGCCAGCAGTTACTCGACAGCTGTCCTGGGCAATGAGCAGTTCTTC.

This clone occurred a few times. V is TRBV6-1 and J is TRBJ2-5; D may be TRBD1 (6 bases). Germline lookup yields CDR1 MNHNS and CDR2 SASEGT. The length of the CDR3 is 16 residues. V was cut by 4 bases and J by 0 bases, with 15 bases left in between. The CDR3 nucleotides are TGTGCCAGCAGTGTCACAGGGCTGGGGTACCAAGAGACCCAGTACTTC. It codes for CASSVTGLGYQETQYF.

V gene TRBV10-3 combines with J gene TRBJ2-1; 12 bases are shared with TRBD2. J was trimmed by 0 bases and V by 6 bases; bases with no gene match: 9. This CDR3 is built from 18 residues. The V gene's germline CDR1 is ENHRY and CDR2 SYGVKD. The DNA for the CDR3 is TGTGCCATCAGAGAGACTAGCGGGGGACCGAACTCCTACAATGAGCAGTTCTTC. This encodes CAIRETSGGPNSYNEQFF.

The rearrangement joins TRBV15 to TRBJ1-2; the match to TRBD1 covers 7 bases. Looked up from germline, CDR1 is LNHNV and CDR2 is YYDKDF (reference sequence). The CDR3 spans 16 residues. The V and J ends lost 3 bases and 4 bases, in that order; junction bases with no gene match: 11. The CDR3 nucleotides read TGTGCCACCAGCAGGGATCTTTTAGGGGGCAGCTATGGCTACACCTTC. It is translated as CATSRDLLGGSYGYTF.

The chain carries TRBV7-8 and TRBJ2-7; 7 bases are shared with TRBD2. This CDR3 has 15 amino acids. CDR1 SGHVS and CDR2 FQNEAQ come from the germline V gene. V gave up 2 bases and J gave up 5 bases; unmatched junction bases: 9. For the CDR3, the DNA is TGTGCCAGCAGCTTATCCGGGAGGCATATCGACGAGCAGTACTTC. Its protein is CASSLSGRHIDEQYF.

The chain links TRBV10-2 to TRBJ1-2; 10 nucleotides align to TRBD1. Germline V lookup: CDR1 WSHSY, CDR2 SAAADI. This CDR3 contains 14 residues. V was pared by 4 bases and J by 6 bases, with 5 bases of the junction left unmatched. The CDR3 spells CASSGDRGKNGYTF. In DNA form, the CDR3 reads TGCGCCAGCAGTGGGGACAGGGGTAAGAATGGCTACACCTTC.

V and J are TRBV19 and TRBJ1-6; D remains ambiguous. CDR3 length: 14 residues. Germline CDR1 and CDR2: LNHDA and SQIVND (reference sequence). The ends were cut back, 2 bases at V and 10 bases at J, with 12 bases in the middle. DNA of the CDR3: TGTGCCAGTAGTATATTAACTCGTGAGTCACCCCTCCACTTT. This encodes CASSILTRESPLHF.

The chain joins TRBV5-4 to TRBJ1-1; D remains unclear. Trimming shortened V by 0 bases and J by 10 bases, and 10 bases separated the two germline ends. The CDR3 covers 12 residues. CDR1 SGHNT and CDR2 YYREEE come from the germline V gene (reference sequence). The CDR3 reads CASSLGETRAFF. DNA of the CDR3: TGTGCCAGCAGCTTGGGTGAGACAAGAGCTTTCTTT.

V is TRBV6-1 and J is TRBJ1-1; D may be TRBD1 (6 bases). The CDR3 length is 15 residues. The germline V and J ends were trimmed by 5 bases and 0 bases, with 13 bases remaining between them. The V gene's germline CDR1 is MNHNS and CDR2 SASEGT. CDR3 in amino acids: CASSPRGYVNTEAFF. The CDR3 DNA reads TGTGCCAGCAGTCCCAGGGGATACGTGAACACTGAAGCTTTCTTT.

The J gene is TRBJ2-6, the V gene TRBV5-1, with 7 bases matching TRBD2. The CDR3 contains 19 residues. The germline V gene has CDR1 SGHRS and CDR2 YFSETQ. The J segment lost 0 bases and the V segment lost 2 bases, leaving 11 bases of the junction unmatched. The CDR3 coding sequence is TGCGCCAGCAGCTTCCCCCCCCTCCGGGGGGACTCTGGGGCCAACGTCCTGACTTTC. Amino acids: CASSFPPLRGDSGANVLTF.

This clone was observed once. The chain uses TRBV11-3 and TRBJ1-2; D unresolved. The V and J ends lost 5 bases and 5 bases respectively, with 15 bases between them. Per germline, CDR1 SGHNT and CDR2 YENEEA. There are 14 residues in the CDR3. The CDR3 loop is CASSPREGLYGYTF. The DNA for the CDR3 is TGTGCCAGCAGCCCCCGGGAGGGCTTATATGGCTACACCTTC.